The 12 T cell receptor beta chains given below trace back to one sample, sequenced in a study of blood T cell repertoires in COVID-19. Profiling relied on immunoSEQ multiplex PCR, and the TCRdb table lists in-frame clones only, not all of them. This sample has about 270,000 clones, with approximately 86% found just once. The sequencing sample was made of PBMCs or T cells enriched from blood (not recorded which). The receptors shown here come from a woman aged 18-30 years who had recovered from COVID-19.

The chain recombines TRBV19 with TRBJ1-5; 10 bases map to TRBD1. V was pared by 4 bases and J by 6 bases, with 9 bases of the junction left unmatched. The germline V gene encodes CDR1 LNHDA and CDR2 SQIVND (reference sequence). The CDR3 totals 16 residues. CDR3 bases: TGTGCCAGTAGTACCCGGGACAGGGGATGGGGTCAGCCCCAGCATTTT. It codes for CASSTRDRGWGQPQHF.

The chain combines TRBV9 with TRBJ2-2; TRBD2 might be the D (6 bases). Between the trimmed V and J ends, which lost 7 bases and 5 bases, there was a span of 12 bases. The CDR3 totals 13 residues. Germline loops: CDR1 SGDLS, CDR2 YYNGEE. CDR3 coding DNA: TGTGCCAGCCGGGGGACGGGGACCGGGGAGCTGTTTTTT. Protein sequence: CASRGTGTGELFF.

The chain employs TRBV19 and TRBJ1-4; 7 nucleotides agree with TRBD1. The germline V gene has CDR1 LNHDA and CDR2 SQIVND (reference sequence). The CDR3 has 17 residues. V shed 4 bases and J 0 bases; nucleotides not matched to a gene: 8. This CDR3 is CASSNHRGGSTNEKLFF. For the CDR3, the DNA is TGTGCCAGTAGTAATCACAGGGGCGGGTCAACTAATGAAAAACTGTTTTTT.

This sequence joins TRBV19 and TRBJ1-2, with D unresolved. The CDR3 consists of 13 residues. The germline gives CDR1 LNHDA, CDR2 SQIVND (reference sequence). Trimming removed 5 bases from V and 3 bases from J, with 10 bases in between. CDR3 in amino acids: CASSRRTDYGYTF. CDR3 in DNA: TGTGCCAGTAGTCGTCGGACTGACTATGGCTACACCTTC. Filled out from reference TRBV19 and TRBJ1-2, the complete variable domain reads DGGITQSPKYLFRKEGQNVTLSCEQNLNHDAMYWYRQDPGQGLRLIYYSQIVNDFQKGDIAEGYSVSREKKESFPLTVTSAQKNPTAFYLCASSRRTDYGYTFGSGTRLTVV.

This sequence joins TRBV29-1 and TRBJ2-1; 8 nucleotides match TRBD1. Unmatched junction bases numbered 5, after V lost 7 bases and J lost 9 bases. This CDR3 has 11 amino acids. CDR1 and CDR2 from the germline V gene are SQVTM and ANQGSEA. CDR3 sequence reads: CSGGQGGEQFF. CDR3 in DNA: TGCAGCGGAGGACAGGGAGGTGAGCAGTTCTTC.

The rearrangement joins TRBV5-5 to TRBJ2-1; TRBD1 agrees at 7 bases. After removal of 4 bases from V and 0 bases from J, the junction contained 7 bases not matched to a gene. The CDR3 is made up of 16 amino acids. From germline, CDR1 is SGHKS and CDR2 YYEKEE (reference sequence). The CDR3, as DNA: TGTGCCAGCAGCGTAAAAGGGGGCGCCTCCTACAATGAGCAGTTCTTC. Its protein product is CASSVKGGASYNEQFF. Supplemented by reference TRBV5-5 and TRBJ2-1, the full variable domain reads DAGVTQSPTHLIKTRGQQVTLRCSPISGHKSVSWYQQVLGQGPQFIFQYYEKEERGRGNFPDRFSARQFPNYSSELNVNALLLGDSALYLCASSVKGGASYNEQFFGPGTRLTVL.

V gene TRBV7-3 combines with J gene TRBJ2-3, with 8 bases fitting TRBD2. The CDR3 spans 19 residues. Trimming cost V 1 base and J 0 bases; bases outside gene matches: 12. Germline-derived CDR1 and CDR2 are SGHTA and FQGTGA. The CDR3 protein is CASSLIGSGRTFSTDTQYF. The CDR3 DNA reads TGTGCCAGCAGCTTAATCGGGAGCGGGAGAACGTTTAGCACAGATACGCAGTATTTT.

The chain links TRBV2 to TRBJ2-7; 7 nucleotides agree with TRBD1. CDR3 length: 12 amino acids. Trimming took 9 bases from V and 6 from J; bases not matched to a gene: 8. Germline V CDR1 and CDR2: SNHLY, FYNNEI. This CDR3 reads CASKRQGSEQYF. In DNA, the CDR3 is TGTGCCAGTAAAAGACAGGGATCCGAGCAGTACTTC.

V and J are TRBV19 and TRBJ1-2; D remains unclear. CDR3 length: 13 amino acids. Trimming removed 3 bases from V and 3 bases from J, with 8 bases in between. CDR1 is LNHDA and CDR2 is SQIVND in the germline V gene (reference sequence). Here the CDR3 DNA reads TGTGCCAGTAGTATCGGGGATTACTATGGCTACACCTTC. Its translation is CASSIGDYYGYTF.

J is TRBJ1-1 and V is TRBV27; D might be TRBD1 (6 bases). The CDR3 runs 13 residues. The germline CDR1 and CDR2 sequences are MNHEY and SMNVEV (reference sequence). Trimming cost V 4 bases and J 5 bases, with 11 bases left between them. This CDR3 reads CASSWGRRTEAFF. CDR3 coding DNA: TGTGCCAGCAGTTGGGGGCGACGAACTGAAGCTTTCTTT.

The CDR3 DNA follows: TGTGCCAGCACCTGGGCCGGGACAGGGTACAATGAGCAGTTCTTC. It is translated as CASTWAGTGYNEQFF. This sequence joins TRBV28 and TRBJ2-1, with 9 bases aligning to TRBD1. Germline trimming cut 7 bases from V and 4 bases from J; bases unmatched to any gene: 8. The CDR3 consists of 15 residues. Germline-derived CDR1 and CDR2 are MDHEN and SYDVKM.

The chain joins TRBV2 to TRBJ2-7, with TRBD1 identical over 7 bases. Germline trimming cut 4 bases from V and 4 bases from J; bases unmatched to any gene: 7. This CDR3 spans 14 amino acids. Germline values: CDR1 SNHLY, CDR2 FYNNEI. The CDR3 protein is CASSVRDRTYEQYF. CDR3 DNA sequence: TGTGCCAGCAGTGTGAGGGACAGAACTTACGAGCAGTACTTC.